This T cell receptor beta chain was sequenced during a study of technical replicates of blood from four donors. TCRdb's copy holds only in-frame clones and misses some; the assay was immunoSEQ multiplex PCR. The top ten hold about 0.27% of the sample, which has about 89,000 clones, around 94% seen once. V gave up 7 bases and J gave up 0 bases; unmatched junction bases: 8. The CDR3 is 17 amino acids. Germline V CDR1 and CDR2: SNHLY, FYNNEI. This sequence originates from a human donor in good health. V gene TRBV2 combines with J gene TRBJ2-6, with 8 bases identical to TRBD2. The sample consisted of T cells isolated from PBMCs. CDR3 DNA: TGTGCCAGCACCATGACTAGCGACGTCTCTGGGGCCAACGTCCTGACTTTC. It is translated as CASTMTSDVSGANVLTF.